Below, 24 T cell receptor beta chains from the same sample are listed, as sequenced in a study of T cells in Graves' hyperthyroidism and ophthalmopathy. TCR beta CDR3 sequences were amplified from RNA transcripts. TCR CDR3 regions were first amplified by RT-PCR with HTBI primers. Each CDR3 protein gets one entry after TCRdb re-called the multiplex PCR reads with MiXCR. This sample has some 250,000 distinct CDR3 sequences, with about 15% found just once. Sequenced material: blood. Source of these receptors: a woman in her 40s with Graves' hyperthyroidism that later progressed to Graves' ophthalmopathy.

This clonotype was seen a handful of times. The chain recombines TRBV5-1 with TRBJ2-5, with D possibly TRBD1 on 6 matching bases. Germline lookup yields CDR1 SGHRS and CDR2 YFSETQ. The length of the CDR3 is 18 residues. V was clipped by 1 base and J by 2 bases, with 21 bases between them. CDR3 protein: CASSLLVGLGRGQETQYF. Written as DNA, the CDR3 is TGCGCCAGCAGCTTGCTGGTTGGATTGGGCAGGGGTCAAGAGACCCAGTACTTC. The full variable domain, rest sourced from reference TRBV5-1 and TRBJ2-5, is KAGVTQTPRYLIKTRGQQVTLSCSPISGHRSVSWYQQTPGQGLQFLFEYFSETQRNKGNFPGRFSGRQFSNSRSEMNVSTLELGDSALYLCASSLLVGLGRGQETQYFGPGTRLLVL.

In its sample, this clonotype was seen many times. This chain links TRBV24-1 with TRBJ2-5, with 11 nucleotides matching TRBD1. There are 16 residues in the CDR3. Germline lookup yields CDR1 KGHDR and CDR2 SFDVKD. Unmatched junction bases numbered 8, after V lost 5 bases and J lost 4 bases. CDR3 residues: CATSGRDRGAGETQYF. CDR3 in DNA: TGTGCCACCAGTGGCCGGGACAGGGGGGCCGGAGAGACCCAGTACTTC.

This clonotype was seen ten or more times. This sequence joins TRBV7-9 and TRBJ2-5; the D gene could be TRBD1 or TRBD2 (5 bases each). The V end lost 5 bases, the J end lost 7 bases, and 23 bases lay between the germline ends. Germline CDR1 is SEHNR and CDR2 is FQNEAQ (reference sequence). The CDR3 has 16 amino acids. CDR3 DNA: TGTGCCAGCAGCAAGAGGTCCGAGGGACCTGGAGCGACCCAGTACTTC. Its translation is CASSKRSEGPGATQYF.

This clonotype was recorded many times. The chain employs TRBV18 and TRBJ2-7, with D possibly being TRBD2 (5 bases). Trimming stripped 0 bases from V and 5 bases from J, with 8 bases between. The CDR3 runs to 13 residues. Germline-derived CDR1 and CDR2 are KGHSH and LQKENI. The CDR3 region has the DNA TGTGCCAGCTCACCACCCGGGGTCAACGAGCAGTACTTC. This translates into CASSPPGVNEQYF.

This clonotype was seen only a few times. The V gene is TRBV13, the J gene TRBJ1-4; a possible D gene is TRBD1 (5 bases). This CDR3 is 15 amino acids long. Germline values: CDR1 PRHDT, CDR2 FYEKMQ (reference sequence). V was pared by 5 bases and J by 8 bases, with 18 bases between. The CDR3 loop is CASSLRQPGREKLFF. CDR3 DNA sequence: TGTGCCAGCAGCCTCCGACAGCCCGGGAGGGAAAAACTGTTTTTT.

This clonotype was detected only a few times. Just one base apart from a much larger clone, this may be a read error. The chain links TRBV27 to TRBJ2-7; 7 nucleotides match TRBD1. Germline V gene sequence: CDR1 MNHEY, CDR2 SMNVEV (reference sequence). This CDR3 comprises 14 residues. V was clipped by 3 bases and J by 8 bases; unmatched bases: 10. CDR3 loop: CASSFRGRGSKQYF. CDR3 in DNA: TGTGCCAGCAGTTTTCGAGGCAGGGGGTCTAAGCAGTACTTC.

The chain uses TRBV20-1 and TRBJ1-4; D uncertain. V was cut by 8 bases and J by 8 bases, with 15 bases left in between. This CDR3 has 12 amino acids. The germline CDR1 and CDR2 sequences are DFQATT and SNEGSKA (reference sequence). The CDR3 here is CSPTDWREKLFF. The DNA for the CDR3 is TGCAGTCCTACGGACTGGCGAGAAAAACTGTTTTTT.

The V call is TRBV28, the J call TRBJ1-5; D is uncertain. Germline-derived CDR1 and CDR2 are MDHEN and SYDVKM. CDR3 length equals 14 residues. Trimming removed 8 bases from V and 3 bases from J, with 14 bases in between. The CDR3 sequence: CASGPRAINQPQHF. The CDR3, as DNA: TGTGCCAGCGGGCCCCGGGCCATCAATCAGCCCCAGCATTTT.

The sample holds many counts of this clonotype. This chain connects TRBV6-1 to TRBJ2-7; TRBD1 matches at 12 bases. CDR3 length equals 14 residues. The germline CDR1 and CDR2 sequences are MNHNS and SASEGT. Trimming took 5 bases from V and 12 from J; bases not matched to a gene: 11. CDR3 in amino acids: CASSRTGTGGESYF. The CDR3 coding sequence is TGTGCCAGCAGTCGTACCGGGACAGGGGGCGAGTCGTACTTC.

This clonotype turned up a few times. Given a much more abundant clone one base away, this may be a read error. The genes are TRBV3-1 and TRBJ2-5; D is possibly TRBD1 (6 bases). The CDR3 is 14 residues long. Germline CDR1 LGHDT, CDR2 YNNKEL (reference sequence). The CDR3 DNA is TGTGCCGGCAGCCAACCGGGACGGGCAGGGGCCCAGTACTTC. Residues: CAGSQPGRAGAQYF.

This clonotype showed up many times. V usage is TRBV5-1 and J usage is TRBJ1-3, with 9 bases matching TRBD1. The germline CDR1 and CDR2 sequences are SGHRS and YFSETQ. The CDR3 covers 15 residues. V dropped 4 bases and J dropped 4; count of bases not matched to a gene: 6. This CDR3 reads CASSKDRGYGNTIYF. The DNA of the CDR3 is TGCGCCAGCAGCAAAGACAGGGGGTACGGAAACACCATATATTTT.

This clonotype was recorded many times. The CDR3 reads CSVYRETGELFF. CDR3 bases: TGCAGCGTCTACAGGGAGACCGGGGAGCTGTTTTTT. The V gene is TRBV29-1, the J gene TRBJ2-2; the D gene is possibly TRBD1 (6 bases). Trimming shortened V by 6 bases and J by 5 bases, and 10 bases separated the two germline ends. Germline CDR1 and CDR2: SQVTM and ANQGSEA. The CDR3 is made up of 12 amino acids.

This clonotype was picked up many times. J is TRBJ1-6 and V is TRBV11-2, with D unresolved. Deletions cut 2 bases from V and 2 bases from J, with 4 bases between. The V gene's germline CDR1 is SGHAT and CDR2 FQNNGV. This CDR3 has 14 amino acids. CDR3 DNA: TGTGCCAGCAGCTTAATCGCCTATAATTCACCCCTCCACTTT. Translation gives CASSLIAYNSPLHF.

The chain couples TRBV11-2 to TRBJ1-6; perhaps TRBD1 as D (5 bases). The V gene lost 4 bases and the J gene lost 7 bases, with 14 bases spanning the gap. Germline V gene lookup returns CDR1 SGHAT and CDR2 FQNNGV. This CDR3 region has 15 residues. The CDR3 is CASSSLGAGNSPLHF. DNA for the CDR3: TGTGCCAGCAGCTCCCTCGGGGCTGGGAATTCACCCCTCCACTTT.

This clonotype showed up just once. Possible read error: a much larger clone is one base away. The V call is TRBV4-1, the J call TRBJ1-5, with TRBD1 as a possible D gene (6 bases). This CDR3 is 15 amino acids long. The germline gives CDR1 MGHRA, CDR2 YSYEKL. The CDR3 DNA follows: TGCGTCAGCAGCCAAACGAGGGGGGGAGAACAGCCCCAGCATTTT. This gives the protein CVSSQTRGGEQPQHF.

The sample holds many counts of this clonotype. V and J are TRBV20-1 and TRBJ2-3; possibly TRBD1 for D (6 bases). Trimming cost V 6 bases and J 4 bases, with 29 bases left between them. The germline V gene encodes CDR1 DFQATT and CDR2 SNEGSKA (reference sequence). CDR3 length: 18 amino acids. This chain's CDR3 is CSAGPYRAQGLNPDTQYF. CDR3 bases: TGCAGTGCCGGACCGTACAGGGCGCAGGGGCTAAACCCAGATACGCAGTATTTT.

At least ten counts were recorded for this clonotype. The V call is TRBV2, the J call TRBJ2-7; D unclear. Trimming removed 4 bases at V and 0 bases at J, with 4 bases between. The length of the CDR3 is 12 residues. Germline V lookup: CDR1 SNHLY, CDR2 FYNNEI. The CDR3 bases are TGTGCCAGCAGTGGACACTCCTACGAGCAGTACTTC. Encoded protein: CASSGHSYEQYF.

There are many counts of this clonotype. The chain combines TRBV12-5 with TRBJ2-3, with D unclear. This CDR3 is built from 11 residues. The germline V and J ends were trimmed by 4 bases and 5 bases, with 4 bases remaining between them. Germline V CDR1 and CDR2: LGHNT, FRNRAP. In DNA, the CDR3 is TGTGCTAGTGGTTGGGGAGATACGCAGTATTTT. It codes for CASGWGDTQYF.

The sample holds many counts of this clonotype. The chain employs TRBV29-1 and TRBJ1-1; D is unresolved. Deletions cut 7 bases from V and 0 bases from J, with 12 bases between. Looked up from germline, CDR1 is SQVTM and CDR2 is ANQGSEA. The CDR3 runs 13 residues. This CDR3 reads CSARQTMNTEAFF. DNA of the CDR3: TGCAGCGCCAGACAAACCATGAACACTGAAGCTTTCTTT.

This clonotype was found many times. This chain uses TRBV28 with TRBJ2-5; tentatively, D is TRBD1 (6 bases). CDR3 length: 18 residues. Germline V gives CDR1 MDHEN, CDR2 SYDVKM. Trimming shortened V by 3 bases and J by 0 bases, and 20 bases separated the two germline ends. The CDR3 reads CASSFDWTVFPNQETQYF. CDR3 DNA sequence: TGTGCCAGCAGTTTTGACTGGACAGTATTCCCTAACCAAGAGACCCAGTACTTC.

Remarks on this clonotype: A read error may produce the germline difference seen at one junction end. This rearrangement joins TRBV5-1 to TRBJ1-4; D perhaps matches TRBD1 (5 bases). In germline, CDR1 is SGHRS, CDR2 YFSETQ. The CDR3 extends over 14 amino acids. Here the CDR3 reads CASSSTETNENLFF. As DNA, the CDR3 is TGCGCCAGCAGCTCGACAGAAACTAATGAAAACCTGTTTTTT.

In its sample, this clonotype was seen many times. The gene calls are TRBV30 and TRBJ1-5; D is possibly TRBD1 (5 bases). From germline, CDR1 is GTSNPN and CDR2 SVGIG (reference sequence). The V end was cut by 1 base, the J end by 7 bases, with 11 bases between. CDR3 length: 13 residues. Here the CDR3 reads CAWSGGVLQPQHF. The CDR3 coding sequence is TGTGCCTGGAGTGGGGGGGTTCTCCAGCCCCAGCATTTT.

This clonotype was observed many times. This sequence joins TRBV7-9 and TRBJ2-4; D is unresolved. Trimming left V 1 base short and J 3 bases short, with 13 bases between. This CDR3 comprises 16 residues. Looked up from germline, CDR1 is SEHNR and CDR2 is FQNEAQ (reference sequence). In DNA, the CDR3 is TGTGCCAGCAGCTTAGGCCTAGTTAACGTCAAAAACATTCAGTACTTC. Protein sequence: CASSLGLVNVKNIQYF.

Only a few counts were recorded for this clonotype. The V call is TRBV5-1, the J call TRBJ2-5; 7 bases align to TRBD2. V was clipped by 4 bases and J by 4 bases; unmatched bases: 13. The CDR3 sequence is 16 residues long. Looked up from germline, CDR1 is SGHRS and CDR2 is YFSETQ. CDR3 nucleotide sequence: TGCGCCAGCAGCCCTGTAGCCTCTAGCGGAGGAGAGACCCAGTACTTC. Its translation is CASSPVASSGGETQYF.